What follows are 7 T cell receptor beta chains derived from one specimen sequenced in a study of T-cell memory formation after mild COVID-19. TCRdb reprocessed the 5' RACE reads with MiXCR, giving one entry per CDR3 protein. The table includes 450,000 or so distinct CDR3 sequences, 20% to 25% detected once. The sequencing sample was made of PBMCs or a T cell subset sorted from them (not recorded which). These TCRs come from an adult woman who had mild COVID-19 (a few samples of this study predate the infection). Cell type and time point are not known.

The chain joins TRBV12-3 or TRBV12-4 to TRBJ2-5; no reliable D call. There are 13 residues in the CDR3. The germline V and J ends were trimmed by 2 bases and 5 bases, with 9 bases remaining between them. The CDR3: CASSLSPMETQYF. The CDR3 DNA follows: TGTGCCAGCAGTTTAAGCCCAATGGAGACCCAGTACTTC.

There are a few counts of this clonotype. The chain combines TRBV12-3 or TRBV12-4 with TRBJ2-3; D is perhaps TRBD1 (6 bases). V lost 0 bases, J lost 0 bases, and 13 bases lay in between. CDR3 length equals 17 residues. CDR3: CASSLALSGTSTDTQYF. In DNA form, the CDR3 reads TGTGCCAGCAGTTTAGCCTTATCAGGGACAAGCACAGATACGCAGTATTTT.

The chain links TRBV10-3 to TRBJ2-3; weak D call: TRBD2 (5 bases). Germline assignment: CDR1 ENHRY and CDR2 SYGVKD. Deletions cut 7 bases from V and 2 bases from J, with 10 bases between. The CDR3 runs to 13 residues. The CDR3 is CAIKEEYTDTQYF. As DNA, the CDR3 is TGTGCCATCAAGGAGGAGTACACAGATACGCAGTATTTT.

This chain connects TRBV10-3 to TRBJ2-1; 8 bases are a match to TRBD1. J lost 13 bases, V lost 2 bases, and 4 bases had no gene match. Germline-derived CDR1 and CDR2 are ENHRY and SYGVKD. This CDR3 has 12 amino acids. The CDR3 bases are TGTGCCATCAGTGAGCCTGGACAGGGACAGTTCTTC. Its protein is CAISEPGQGQFF.

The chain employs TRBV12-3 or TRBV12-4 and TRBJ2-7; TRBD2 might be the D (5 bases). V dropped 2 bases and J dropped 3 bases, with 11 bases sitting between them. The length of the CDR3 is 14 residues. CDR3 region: CASSLSGNVYEQYF. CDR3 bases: TGTGCCAGCAGTTTATCCGGGAACGTCTACGAGCAGTACTTC.

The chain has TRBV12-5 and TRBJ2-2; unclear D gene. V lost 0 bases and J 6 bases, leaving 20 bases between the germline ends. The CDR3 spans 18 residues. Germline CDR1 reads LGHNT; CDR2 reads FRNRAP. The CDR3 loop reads CASGLVLHPRTPPGELFF. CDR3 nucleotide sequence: TGTGCTAGTGGTTTGGTACTCCACCCGAGAACCCCACCCGGGGAGCTGTTTTTT.

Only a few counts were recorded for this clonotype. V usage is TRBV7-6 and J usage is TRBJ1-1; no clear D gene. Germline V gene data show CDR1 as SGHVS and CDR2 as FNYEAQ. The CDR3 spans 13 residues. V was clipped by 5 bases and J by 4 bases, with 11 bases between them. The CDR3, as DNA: TGTGCCAGCAGCCCGGGGAGCCTCACTGAAGCTTTCTTT. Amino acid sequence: CASSPGSLTEAFF.